This T cell receptor (beta chain) derives from a study of early T cells in non-severe SARS-CoV-2 infection. TCRdb redid the calling of the 5' RACE reads with MiXCR, one entry per CDR3 protein. The sample lists tens of thousands of distinct CDR3 sequences, around 8.9% occurring once. This clonotype was observed a handful of times. This clonotype originated in an adult who was a healthcare worker with PCR-confirmed SARS-CoV-2 infection or an uninfected control (not recorded which). Material: whole blood.

CDR3 loop: CSGRQGFTEAFF. In nucleotides, the CDR3 is TGCAGCGGGAGACAGGGTTTTACTGAAGCTTTCTTT. This rearrangement joins TRBV29-1 to TRBJ1-1; 7 bases are a match to TRBD1. V lost 7 bases and J lost 5; bases outside the gene matches: 7. The CDR3 extends over 12 amino acids. Germline-derived CDR1 and CDR2 are SQVTM and ANQGSEA.